This passage covers 19 T cell receptor beta chains from one sample sequenced in a study of regulatory T cells in long-lasting Graves disease. iRepertoire HTBI primers and Arm-PCR of CDR3 regions built TCR beta libraries. MiXCR, applied by TCRdb to the multiplex PCR reads, yields one record per CDR3 protein. This sample carries around 500,000 distinct CDR3 sequences, around 20% of them seen once, and the ten largest clones take 6.5% to 10%. Stated time point: persistent/refractory GD, antithyroid drugs over 5 years with positive TRAb. RNA isolated from PBMCs was used to make the TCR library. The sequencing used peripheral blood mononuclear cells (PBMCs), collected when the disease was refractory, from a patient treated with antithyroid drugs. The origin of the receptors is a female donor with Graves disease.

The table lists this clonotype with a few counts. The rearrangement joins TRBV6-1 to TRBJ1-1; TRBD1 aligns across 7 bases. This CDR3 spans 14 amino acids. The ends lost 8 bases at V and 1 base at J; junction bases unmatched: 7. Per germline, CDR1 MNHNS and CDR2 SASEGT. CDR3 loop: CASGPGQQNTEAFF. CDR3 DNA sequence: TGTGCCAGCGGACCGGGACAGCAGAACACTGAAGCTTTCTTT.

This chain links TRBV28 with TRBJ2-1, with TRBD1 matching 9 bases. Germline V lookup: CDR1 MDHEN, CDR2 SYDVKM. The CDR3 loop spans 14 amino acids. The V and J ends lost 3 bases and 5 bases, in that order; junction bases with no gene match: 2. The CDR3 DNA reads as TGTGCCAGCAGTTTTGGGACAGGGCACAATGAGCAGTTCTTC. Residues: CASSFGTGHNEQFF.

This clonotype was detected only a few times. The chain has TRBV6-1 and TRBJ2-7; D possibly corresponds to TRBD1 (7 bases). Trimming removed 6 bases at V and 0 bases at J, with 18 bases between. The CDR3 contains 16 residues. Germline V lookup: CDR1 MNHNS, CDR2 SASEGT. The CDR3 sequence is CASRQKGGQSSYEQYF. The CDR3 nucleotides are TGTGCCAGCAGGCAAAAGGGGGGACAGAGCTCCTACGAGCAGTACTTC.

This clonotype was seen repeatedly, ten times or more. The rearrangement uses TRBV7-9 and TRBJ2-5; 8 bases fit TRBD1. The CDR3 has 16 amino acids. J gave up 3 bases and V 2 bases, and 8 bases lay outside the gene matches. Germline CDR1 SEHNR, CDR2 FQNEAQ (reference sequence). The CDR3 region is CASSLPGQGGEETQYF. Written as DNA, the CDR3 is TGTGCCAGCAGCTTACCAGGACAGGGCGGGGAAGAGACCCAGTACTTC.

This clonotype was recorded at least ten times. The chain is built from TRBV27 and TRBJ2-7, with 10 positions matching TRBD1. The CDR3 is 15 amino acids. CDR1 and CDR2 (germline): MNHEY, SMNVEV (reference sequence). V shed 3 bases, J shed 2 bases, and the junction held 4 bases outside the gene matches. The CDR3 loop is CASSFGTGVAYEQYF. In DNA form, the CDR3 reads TGTGCCAGCAGTTTCGGGACAGGGGTAGCCTACGAGCAGTACTTC.

The CDR3, as DNA: TGTGCCAGCAGCTTGGCCCCAGAAGGGACAGTCGCAGATACGCAGTATTTT. Protein: CASSLAPEGTVADTQYF. The chain recombines TRBV7-8 with TRBJ2-3, with 7 bases fitting TRBD1. This CDR3 has 17 residues. Per germline, CDR1 SGHVS and CDR2 FQNEAQ. The J segment lost 4 bases and the V segment lost 3 bases, leaving 13 bases of the junction unmatched.

J is TRBJ2-7 and V is TRBV6-9, with 7 bases identical to TRBD2. This CDR3 has 13 amino acids. Trimming at V came to 3 bases and at J to 4 bases, leaving 3 bases not matched to a gene. Germline lookup yields CDR1 MNHGY and CDR2 SVAAGI. The CDR3 sequence: CASSYGRLYEQYF. CDR3 DNA sequence: TGTGCCAGCAGTTACGGGAGGCTGTACGAGCAGTACTTC.

This clonotype was counted at least ten times. The chain is built from TRBV27 and TRBJ2-7; TRBD2 might be the D (6 bases). Germline V gene sequence: CDR1 MNHEY, CDR2 SMNVEV (reference sequence). This CDR3 spans 15 amino acids. V lost 6 bases to trimming and J lost 6 bases, with 21 bases between them. In nucleotides, the CDR3 is TGTGCCAGCAGCCCATCCCCTGGGGCTAGCGTCGAGCAGTACTTC. Amino acids: CASSPSPGASVEQYF.

Comment on this clonotype: The CDR3 does not end in the conserved phenylalanine or tryptophan, so this is likely a read error. The V gene is TRBV28, the J gene TRBJ1-2; D ambiguous. The germline gives CDR1 MDHEN, CDR2 SYDVKM. This CDR3 has 12 amino acids. V was pared by 2 bases and J by 8 bases, with 9 bases between. The CDR3 region has the DNA TGTGCCAGCAGTTTAGGACGACGCGGCTACACCCTC. Translated: CASSLGRRGYTL.

The V gene is TRBV4-2, the J gene TRBJ1-2; D gene unclear. V was cut by 5 bases and J by 2 bases, with 18 bases left in between. Germline V gene lookup returns CDR1 LGHNA and CDR2 YNFKEQ. The CDR3 covers 16 residues. CDR3 sequence: CASSWAAKGGNYGYTF. CDR3 DNA: TGTGCCAGCAGCTGGGCGGCGAAGGGCGGAAACTATGGCTACACCTTC.

This clonotype was recorded a few times. This sequence joins TRBV5-1 and TRBJ2-7; D perhaps matches TRBD2 (5 bases). V shed 5 bases and J shed 6 bases, with 21 bases lying between them. This CDR3 is built from 15 residues. Germline V gene data show CDR1 as SGHRS and CDR2 as YFSETQ. This CDR3 is CASRARAAGGGEQYF. The CDR3 bases are TGCGCCAGCAGGGCGCGGGCGGCCGGTGGTGGCGAGCAGTACTTC.

Only one count was recorded for this clonotype. The V gene is TRBV20-1, the J gene TRBJ1-6; perhaps TRBD1 as D (5 bases). CDR3 length equals 19 residues. V dropped 4 bases and J dropped 7 bases, with 29 bases sitting between them. CDR1 and CDR2 (germline): DFQATT, SNEGSKA (reference sequence). This CDR3 reads CSATHGHLWQIVRNSPLHF. Here the CDR3 DNA reads TGCAGTGCTACGCATGGACATCTATGGCAGATCGTAAGGAATTCACCCCTCCACTTT.

J is TRBJ1-3 and V is TRBV12-3 or TRBV12-4; no definite D call. This CDR3 has 11 residues. The V gene lost 4 bases and the J gene lost 6 bases, with 4 bases spanning the gap. CDR3 sequence (DNA): TGTGCCAGCAGTTCGGAAAACACCATATATTTT. Amino acids: CASSSENTIYF.

The chain employs TRBV20-1 and TRBJ2-7; D not certain. V was cut by 7 bases and J by 0 bases, with 13 bases left in between. Germline V lookup: CDR1 DFQATT, CDR2 SNEGSKA (reference sequence). The CDR3 contains 13 residues. The CDR3 DNA reads TGCAGTGTATCCTCACCAGACTCCTACGAGCAGTACTTC. As protein: CSVSSPDSYEQYF.

The chain joins TRBV20-1 to TRBJ1-4, with no clear D. Per germline, CDR1 DFQATT and CDR2 SNEGSKA (reference sequence). V lost 4 bases and J 3 bases, leaving 9 bases between the germline ends. The CDR3 sequence is 13 residues long. CDR3 nucleotides: TGCAGTGCTACCGTAGGAGCTAATGAAAAACTGTTTTTT. Its protein product is CSATVGANEKLFF.

The chain has TRBV30 and TRBJ1-3; no reliable D call. CDR1 and CDR2 (germline): GTSNPN, SVGIG (reference sequence). Trimming shortened V by 3 bases and J by 1 base, and 10 bases separated the two germline ends. The CDR3 length is 14 residues. The CDR3 nucleotides read TGTGCCTGGAGGCTCGACCGGTCTGGAAACACCATATATTTT. It specifies CAWRLDRSGNTIYF.

The chain combines TRBV6-2 or TRBV6-3 with TRBJ2-7, with a tentative D call TRBD2 (5 bases). With 6 bases removed from V and 3 bases from J, the gap between germline ends came to 18 bases. The CDR3 has 15 amino acids. Germline V CDR1 and CDR2: MNHEY, SVGEGT. Written as DNA, the CDR3 is TGTGCCAGCAGCCGCCGGCTCACTAGAAACTACGAGCAGTACTTC. It translates to CASSRRLTRNYEQYF.

This CDR3 is CASSLLGQGRRYTEAFF. As DNA, the CDR3 is TGCGCCAGCAGCTTGCTTGGGCAGGGAAGACGGTACACTGAAGCTTTCTTT. The genes are TRBV5-1 and TRBJ1-1; possibly TRBD1 for D (5 bases). The CDR3 runs 17 residues. Germline CDR1 reads SGHRS; CDR2 reads YFSETQ. Deletions cut 1 base from V and 3 bases from J, with 19 bases between.

The chain joins TRBV10-3 to TRBJ2-1; the match to TRBD2 covers 14 bases. The CDR3 length is 20 residues. Looked up from germline, CDR1 is ENHRY and CDR2 is SYGVKD. J lost 4 bases, V lost 4 bases, and 15 bases had no gene match. CDR3 sequence reads: CAISGPGTSGSELSYNEQFF. Here the CDR3 DNA reads TGTGCCATCAGTGGCCCCGGGACTAGCGGGAGCGAGCTGTCTTACAATGAGCAGTTCTTC.